This T cell receptor (beta chain) was profiled in a study of cytomegalovirus exposure and HLA in healthy donors. The CDR3 has 13 residues. Germline V gene data show CDR1 as LNHDA and CDR2 as SQIVND (reference sequence). With 8 bases clipped from V and 10 bases from J, the junction kept 11 bases outside the gene matches. The PCR employed 60 Vbeta primers together with 13 Jbeta primers. Assay: immunoSEQ multiplex PCR; the TCRdb copy retains only in-frame clones and omits some. The sample holds approximately 170,000 clones; around 85% are singletons and the top ten take 1%. Sequencing used PBMCs. This rearrangement joins TRBV19 to TRBJ1-5, with 7 bases that match TRBD1. The TCR sequence derives from a boy between 2 and 15 years old in good health and CMV-seronegative. CDR3 DNA: TGTGCCAGTCGGAAGGGGGCGCAATCACCCCAGCATTTT. Translated, it gives CASRKGAQSPQHF.